Listed below are T cell receptor beta chains from one sample, sequenced in a study of monozygotic twins with inflammatory bowel disease. TCRdb reprocessed the 5' RACE reads and stores each CDR3 protein as one record, lacking DNA. The sample has over 110,000 distinct CDR3 sequences. The sequencing input was blood. Receptors originate from a human donor with ulcerative colitis or Crohn's disease, or a healthy co-twin of an affected twin (not recorded which). CDR3s include the opening cysteine and the closing phenylalanine or tryptophan. Each record gives: V gene, J gene, CDR3 protein.

v_call: TRBV28
j_call: TRBJ1-4
cdr3_aa: CASSFLGPTGEKLFF

v_call: TRBV20-1
j_call: TRBJ2-7
cdr3_aa: CSARAGGGASYEQYF

v_call: TRBV5-4
j_call: TRBJ2-2
cdr3_aa: CASSFGTSGNTGELFF

v_call: TRBV12-3/TRBV12-4
j_call: TRBJ2-1
cdr3_aa: CASSPIGGSYNEQFF

v_call: TRBV12-3/TRBV12-4
j_call: TRBJ2-1
cdr3_aa: CASSLSGFSNEQFF

v_call: TRBV7-2
j_call: TRBJ1-2
cdr3_aa: CASSTGQGARGYTF

v_call: TRBV4-2
j_call: TRBJ2-2
cdr3_aa: CASSQALSKNTGELFF

v_call: TRBV20-1
j_call: TRBJ2-7
cdr3_aa: CSAHTPVNTYEQYF

v_call: TRBV7-8
j_call: TRBJ1-2
cdr3_aa: CASSPRDRPYGYTF

v_call: TRBV5-1
j_call: TRBJ2-2
cdr3_aa: CASSLTGTTGELFF

v_call: TRBV28
j_call: TRBJ2-3
cdr3_aa: CASSFVAGGQDTQYF

v_call: TRBV24-1
j_call: TRBJ2-5
cdr3_aa: CATSVAGHETQYF

v_call: TRBV20-1
j_call: TRBJ2-3
cdr3_aa: CSARTSGTDTQYF

v_call: TRBV7-9
j_call: TRBJ2-5
cdr3_aa: CASSDLLAGAKETQYF

v_call: TRBV18
j_call: TRBJ2-7
cdr3_aa: CASSPPTYEQYF

v_call: TRBV7-2
j_call: TRBJ1-5
cdr3_aa: CASSRTNQPQHF

v_call: TRBV5-1
j_call: TRBJ2-7
cdr3_aa: CASSLAPAGNDFYEQYF

v_call: TRBV20-1
j_call: TRBJ1-5
cdr3_aa: CSARDRGFSQPQHF

v_call: TRBV4-2
j_call: TRBJ2-1
cdr3_aa: CASSPTPGGSSYNEQFF

v_call: TRBV4-3
j_call: TRBJ1-2
cdr3_aa: CASSLERTDQSYGYTF

v_call: TRBV12-3/TRBV12-4
j_call: TRBJ1-3
cdr3_aa: CASSLNGRGSGNTIYF

v_call: TRBV27
j_call: TRBJ2-3
cdr3_aa: CASRRTSASDTQYF

v_call: TRBV7-9
j_call: TRBJ2-1
cdr3_aa: CAIQGPTGGREQFF

v_call: TRBV6-5
j_call: TRBJ2-1
cdr3_aa: CASSYSGRRGSSYNEQFF

v_call: TRBV6-1
j_call: TRBJ2-7
cdr3_aa: CASSNYRGVYYEQYF

v_call: TRBV5-1
j_call: TRBJ2-3
cdr3_aa: CASGPGRGNPTDTQYF

v_call: TRBV28
j_call: TRBJ1-2
cdr3_aa: CASSLNTYGYTF

v_call: TRBV4-2
j_call: TRBJ1-1
cdr3_aa: CASSQDLLELNTEAFF

v_call: TRBV18
j_call: TRBJ2-7
cdr3_aa: CASSPSGISASYEQYF

v_call: TRBV12-3/TRBV12-4
j_call: TRBJ2-1
cdr3_aa: CASSLTGLEQFF

v_call: TRBV3-1
j_call: TRBJ2-1
cdr3_aa: CASSQECGFRGVSRNEQFF

v_call: TRBV20-1
j_call: TRBJ1-6
cdr3_aa: CSAFIGTHNSPLHF

v_call: TRBV19
j_call: TRBJ2-3
cdr3_aa: CASSMTGWDTQYF

v_call: TRBV7-3
j_call: TRBJ2-3
cdr3_aa: CASSFSGRPSTDTQYF

v_call: TRBV28
j_call: TRBJ2-5
cdr3_aa: CASSLPIINPETQYF

v_call: TRBV11-2
j_call: TRBJ1-5
cdr3_aa: CASSLGGPGRKPNQPQHF

v_call: TRBV28
j_call: TRBJ2-1
cdr3_aa: CASTLGTVKQFF

v_call: TRBV7-6
j_call: TRBJ1-1
cdr3_aa: CASSFNRGGTEAFF

v_call: TRBV10-3
j_call: TRBJ2-2
cdr3_aa: CAISRTTGTAGELFF

v_call: TRBV5-1
j_call: TRBJ1-2
cdr3_aa: CASSLVVGVSNYGYTF

v_call: TRBV5-1
j_call: TRBJ2-7
cdr3_aa: CASSLGTGGVLSYEQYF

v_call: TRBV7-6
j_call: TRBJ2-3
cdr3_aa: CASSPKTSGGATDTQYF

v_call: TRBV6-5
j_call: TRBJ1-5
cdr3_aa: CASRLLTGNNQPQHF

v_call: TRBV3-1
j_call: TRBJ2-1
cdr3_aa: CASSQDRGGIGNNEQFF

v_call: TRBV15
j_call: TRBJ1-2
cdr3_aa: CATSRDYRANGYTF

v_call: TRBV19
j_call: TRBJ2-5
cdr3_aa: CASSILGNLQETQYF

v_call: TRBV11-1
j_call: TRBJ2-1
cdr3_aa: CASSTPDGGHGSYNEQFF

v_call: TRBV7-9
j_call: TRBJ2-2
cdr3_aa: CATGGAGANTGELFF

v_call: TRBV7-6
j_call: TRBJ1-1
cdr3_aa: CASSLAGITEAFF

v_call: TRBV6-5
j_call: TRBJ1-5
cdr3_aa: CASSYGQGSAQHF

v_call: TRBV7-2
j_call: TRBJ2-7
cdr3_aa: CASSVQVSYEQYF

v_call: TRBV20-1
j_call: TRBJ2-7
cdr3_aa: CSARDRRKGSYEQYF

v_call: TRBV5-1
j_call: TRBJ2-1
cdr3_aa: CASSLGHVNEQFF

v_call: TRBV19
j_call: TRBJ2-3
cdr3_aa: CASSIGHPGGTQYF

v_call: TRBV4-3
j_call: TRBJ1-1
cdr3_aa: CASSQEGTANTEAFF

v_call: TRBV4-1
j_call: TRBJ2-5
cdr3_aa: CASSLFSQGSYQETQYF

v_call: TRBV29-1
j_call: TRBJ2-7
cdr3_aa: CSVGKTGYHEQYF

v_call: TRBV21-1
j_call: TRBJ1-4
cdr3_aa: CASSKVSGQGAEEKLFF

v_call: TRBV5-1
j_call: TRBJ2-5
cdr3_aa: CASSLGSRQETQYF

v_call: TRBV7-3
j_call: TRBJ1-1
cdr3_aa: CASSLMTDTEAFF